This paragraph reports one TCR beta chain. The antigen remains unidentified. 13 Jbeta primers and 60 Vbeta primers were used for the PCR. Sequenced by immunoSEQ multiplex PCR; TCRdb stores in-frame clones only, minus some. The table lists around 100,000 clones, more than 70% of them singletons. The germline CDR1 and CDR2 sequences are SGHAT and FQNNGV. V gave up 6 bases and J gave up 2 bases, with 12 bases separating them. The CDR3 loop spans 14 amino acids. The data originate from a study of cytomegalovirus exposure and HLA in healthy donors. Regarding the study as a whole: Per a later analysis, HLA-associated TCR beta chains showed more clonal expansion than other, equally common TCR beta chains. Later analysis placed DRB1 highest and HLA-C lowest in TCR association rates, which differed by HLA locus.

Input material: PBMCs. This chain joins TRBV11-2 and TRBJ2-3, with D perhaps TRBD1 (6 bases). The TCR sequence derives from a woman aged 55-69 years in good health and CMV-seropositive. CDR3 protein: CASSLDRYTDTQYF. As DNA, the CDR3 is TGTGCCAGCAGTTTGGACAGATACACAGATACGCAGTATTTT.